This entry describes one TCR beta chain. This clonotype was counted ten times or more. It has no known antigen specificity. The record has no base qualities; no much larger clone is one base away. Ficoll-Paque density gradient centrifugation was used to isolate PBMCs. CDR1 and CDR2, per the germline V gene, are SGHRS and YFSETQ. Trimming costs V 0 bases and J 5 bases, and their ends lie 11 bases apart. From the cysteine up to the phenylalanine, the CDR3 has a length of 14 residues. CDR3 DNA is the only sequence kept; it has 42 bases, read in frame from the first base. This specimen belongs to a study of T-cell memory formation after mild COVID-19 (dated by TCRdb to the early 2020s). About the study as a whole: TCR sequence clusters from the two donors were largely donor specific. In a couple of donors, T-cell clones that expanded and contracted after mild COVID-19 were tracked by sequencing TCRalpha and TCRbeta repertoires over time. Two young, previously healthy adult volunteers, one female and one male, were included in the cohort.

Instrument used: Illumina NovaSeq 6000. cDNA libraries for TCRalpha and TCRbeta were prepared by 5'RACE using constant-segment primers, with sample barcodes and unique molecular identifiers added. RNA was extracted from every sample with Trizol reagent. Library amplification was performed in two PCR steps, and a second sample barcode and Illumina TruSeq adapters were introduced in the second step. Sequencing of the libraries was done on an Illumina NovaSeq, producing 2 x 150 bp paired-end reads. Per the authors' processing: The reads were demultiplexed and collapsed into UMI-guided consensus sequences using migec v1.2.7. With mixcr v2.1.11, UMI consensuses were aligned to TRA and TRB V and J templates and assembled into clonotypes. A clonotype was counted as expanded or contracted only if both edgeR and NoisET called the change significant, with noise models trained on biological replicates. edgeR calls used a false discovery rate-adjusted p below 0.01 and a log2 fold-change threshold of 1. PCA with hierarchical clustering of max-normalized trajectories of the 1000 most abundant clonotypes was used as exploratory dynamics analysis. The CD4 or CD8 phenotype of responding clones was assigned using the separately sequenced CD4+ and CD8+ repertoires. TCRdb redid the processing of the public reads, applying fastp at Q25 and MiXCR, and retained in-frame beta chains. Each record represents a unique CDR3 protein, reported with the most common genes and DNA among its rows. The V and J calls and clone size are TCRdb's, not the authors'. This sample lists 150,000 to 200,000 distinct CDR3 sequences; more than 9% were detected once. Approximately 3.4% of the sample is taken by the ten largest.

What the work shows at the level of the full study, not this receptor alone: The study covered only a couple of mild cases, and larger cohorts including severe cases with pre-infection samples were considered necessary. Balanced CD4/CD8 phenotypes were observed for clones contracting from day 15 to 85, whereas a bias towards CD4+ was observed for a second wave of clones expanding from day 15 to 37. Contracting CD4+ clones were found mainly in CM and EM memory subsets, while CD8+ clones were enriched in EMRA. SARS-CoV-2 specificity of the second-wave clones peaking on day 37 was not confirmed. Some responding clones were detected in pre-infection memory, suggesting pre-existing cross-reactive memory T cells joined the SARS-CoV-2 response.

This receptor was obtained from a man younger than 30 who had mild COVID-19 (a few samples of this study predate the infection). The sample titles of this study are shuffled in the database, so cell type and time point are left out; the donor was told from shared clones. The rearrangement combines TRBV5-1 with TRBJ2-5; the D call could be TRBD1 or TRBD2, with each sharing 5 bases. Specimen: PBMCs or a T cell subset sorted from them (not recorded which). Here the CDR3 is given as CASSLAVREETQYF. The sequenced DNA is TGCGCCAGCAGCTTGGCCGTCAGGGAGGAGACCCAGTACTTC.